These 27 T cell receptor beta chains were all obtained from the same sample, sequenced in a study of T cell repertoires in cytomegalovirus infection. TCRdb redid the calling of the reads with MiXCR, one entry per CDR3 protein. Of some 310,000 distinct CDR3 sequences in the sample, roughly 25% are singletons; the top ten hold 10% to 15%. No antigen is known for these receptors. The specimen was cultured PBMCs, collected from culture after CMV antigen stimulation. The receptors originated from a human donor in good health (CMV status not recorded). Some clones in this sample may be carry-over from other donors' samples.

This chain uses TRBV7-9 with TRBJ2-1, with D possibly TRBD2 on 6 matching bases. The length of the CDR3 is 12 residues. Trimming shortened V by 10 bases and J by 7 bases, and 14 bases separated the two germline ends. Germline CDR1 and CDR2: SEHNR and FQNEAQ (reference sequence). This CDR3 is CANFGRSNEQFF. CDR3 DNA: TGTGCCAACTTCGGGAGATCAAATGAGCAGTTCTTC.

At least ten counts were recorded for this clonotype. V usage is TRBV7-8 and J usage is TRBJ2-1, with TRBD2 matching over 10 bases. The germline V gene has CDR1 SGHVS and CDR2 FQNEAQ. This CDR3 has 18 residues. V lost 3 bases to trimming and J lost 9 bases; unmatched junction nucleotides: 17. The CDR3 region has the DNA TGTGCCAGCAGCTTCGATAGCGGGAGGTTCGGTTTAGGGGTTGAGCAGTTCTTC. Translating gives CASSFDSGRFGLGVEQFF.

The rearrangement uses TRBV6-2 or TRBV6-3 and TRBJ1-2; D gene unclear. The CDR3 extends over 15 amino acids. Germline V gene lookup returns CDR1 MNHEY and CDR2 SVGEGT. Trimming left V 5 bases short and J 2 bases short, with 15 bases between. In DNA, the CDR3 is TGTGCCAGCAGTCGGAAATCGACGACGAACTATGGCTACACCTTC. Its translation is CASSRKSTTNYGYTF.

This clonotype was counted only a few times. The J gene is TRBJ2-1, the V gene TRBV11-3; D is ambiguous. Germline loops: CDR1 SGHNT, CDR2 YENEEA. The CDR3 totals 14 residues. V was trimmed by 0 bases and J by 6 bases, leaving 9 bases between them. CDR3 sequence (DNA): TGTGCCAGCAGCTTAGATATAGTACGCAATGAGCAGTTCTTC. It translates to CASSLDIVRNEQFF. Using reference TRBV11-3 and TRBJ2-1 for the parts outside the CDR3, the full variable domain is EAGVVQSPRYKIIEKKQPVAFWCNPISGHNTLYWYLQNLGQGPELLIRYENEEAVDDSQLPKDRFSAERLKGVDSTLKIQPAELGDSAVYLCASSLDIVRNEQFFGPGTRLTVL.

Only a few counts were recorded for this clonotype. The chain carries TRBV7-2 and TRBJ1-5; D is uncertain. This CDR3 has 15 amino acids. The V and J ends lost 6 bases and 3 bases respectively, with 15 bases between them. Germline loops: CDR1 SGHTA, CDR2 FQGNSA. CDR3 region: CASRKDGGLNQPQHF. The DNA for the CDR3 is TGTGCCAGCAGAAAGGACGGAGGCCTCAATCAGCCCCAGCATTTT.

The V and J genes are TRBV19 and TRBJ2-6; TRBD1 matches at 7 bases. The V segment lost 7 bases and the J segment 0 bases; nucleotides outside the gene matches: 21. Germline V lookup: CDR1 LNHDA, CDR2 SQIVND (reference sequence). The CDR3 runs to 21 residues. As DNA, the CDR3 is TGTGCCAGTACCTCAGGGGCCCGACAGGGTTTGGATCTCTCTGGGGCCAACGTCCTGACTTTC. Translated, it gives CASTSGARQGLDLSGANVLTF. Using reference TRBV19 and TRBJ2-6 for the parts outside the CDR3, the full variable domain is DGGITQSPKYLFRKEGQNVTLSCEQNLNHDAMYWYRQDPGQGLRLIYYSQIVNDFQKGDIAEGYSVSREKKESFPLTVTSAQKNPTAFYLCASTSGARQGLDLSGANVLTFGAGSRLTVL.

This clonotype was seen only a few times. The CDR3 sequence is CSARYVEGNQPQHF. The CDR3 DNA sequence: TGCAGTGCTAGATACGTGGAGGGCAATCAGCCCCAGCATTTT. This rearrangement joins TRBV20-1 to TRBJ1-5; D remains ambiguous. The V end lost 2 bases, the J end lost 2 bases, and 10 bases lay between the germline ends. The CDR3 totals 14 residues. Germline CDR1 is DFQATT and CDR2 is SNEGSKA (reference sequence).

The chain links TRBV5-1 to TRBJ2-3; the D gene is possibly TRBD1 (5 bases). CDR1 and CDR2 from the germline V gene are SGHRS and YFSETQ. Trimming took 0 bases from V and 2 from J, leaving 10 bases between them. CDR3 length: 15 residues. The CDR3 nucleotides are TGCGCCAGCAGCTTGGGAAGGGGCCTCACAGATACGCAGTATTTT. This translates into CASSLGRGLTDTQYF.

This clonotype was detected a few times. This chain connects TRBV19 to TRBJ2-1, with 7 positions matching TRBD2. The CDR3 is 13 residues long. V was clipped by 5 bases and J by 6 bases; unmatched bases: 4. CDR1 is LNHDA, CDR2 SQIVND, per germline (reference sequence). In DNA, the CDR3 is TGTGCCAGTAGTGCGGCGGGAGTCAATGAGCAGTTCTTC. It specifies CASSAAGVNEQFF. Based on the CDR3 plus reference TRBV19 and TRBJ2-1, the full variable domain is DGGITQSPKYLFRKEGQNVTLSCEQNLNHDAMYWYRQDPGQGLRLIYYSQIVNDFQKGDIAEGYSVSREKKESFPLTVTSAQKNPTAFYLCASSAAGVNEQFFGPGTRLTVL.

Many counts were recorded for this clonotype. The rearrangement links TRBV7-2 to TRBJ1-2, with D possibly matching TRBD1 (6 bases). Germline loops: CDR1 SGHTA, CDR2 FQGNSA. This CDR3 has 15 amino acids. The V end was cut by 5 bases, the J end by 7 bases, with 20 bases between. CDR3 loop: CASSLRWQGSGGYTF. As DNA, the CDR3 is TGTGCCAGCAGCCTTAGATGGCAGGGGAGTGGTGGCTACACCTTC. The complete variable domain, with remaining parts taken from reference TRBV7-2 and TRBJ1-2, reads GAGVSQSPSNKVTEKGKDVELRCDPISGHTALYWYRQSLGQGLEFLIYFQGNSAPDKSGLPSDRFSAERTGGSVSTLTIQRTQQEDSAVYLCASSLRWQGSGGYTFGSGTRLTVV.

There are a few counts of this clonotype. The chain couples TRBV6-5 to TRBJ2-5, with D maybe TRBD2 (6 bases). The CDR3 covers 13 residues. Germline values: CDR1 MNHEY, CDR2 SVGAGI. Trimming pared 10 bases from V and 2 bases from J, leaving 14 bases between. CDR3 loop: CATRDWNQETQYF. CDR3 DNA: TGTGCCACCAGGGACTGGAATCAAGAGACCCAGTACTTC.

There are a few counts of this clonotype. The CDR3 loop is CSARVQLAGVNEQFF. CDR3 nucleotides: TGCAGTGCTAGAGTCCAACTAGCGGGAGTGAATGAGCAGTTCTTC. This chain connects TRBV20-1 to TRBJ2-1; 11 bases are shared with TRBD2. V lost 1 base, J lost 7 bases, and 6 bases stayed unmatched. The CDR3 covers 15 residues. Germline V gene lookup returns CDR1 DFQATT and CDR2 SNEGSKA (reference sequence).

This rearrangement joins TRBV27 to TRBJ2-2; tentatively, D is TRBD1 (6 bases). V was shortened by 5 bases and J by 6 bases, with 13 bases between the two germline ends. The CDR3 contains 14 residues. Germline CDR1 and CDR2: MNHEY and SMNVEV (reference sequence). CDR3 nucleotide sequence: TGTGCCAGCAGTGAAGGGGGTTTCGCCGGGGAGCTGTTTTTT. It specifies CASSEGGFAGELFF.

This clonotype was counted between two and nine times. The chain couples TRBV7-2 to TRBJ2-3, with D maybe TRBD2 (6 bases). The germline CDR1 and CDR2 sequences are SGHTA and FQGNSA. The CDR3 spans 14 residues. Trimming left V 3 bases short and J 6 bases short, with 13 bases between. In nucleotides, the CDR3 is TGTGCCAGCAGCTTCACCGGGAGAGTGGATACGCAGTATTTT. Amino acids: CASSFTGRVDTQYF.

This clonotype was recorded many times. The CDR3 nucleotides read TGTGCCAGCACCAGAGAGGGGAGGGGTGAAAAACTGTTTTTT. Amino acid sequence: CASTREGRGEKLFF. The chain carries TRBV6-1 and TRBJ1-4; the D gene is possibly TRBD1 (5 bases). Trimming stripped 7 bases from V and 7 bases from J, with 16 bases between. CDR1 MNHNS and CDR2 SASEGT come from the germline V gene. The CDR3 is made up of 14 amino acids.

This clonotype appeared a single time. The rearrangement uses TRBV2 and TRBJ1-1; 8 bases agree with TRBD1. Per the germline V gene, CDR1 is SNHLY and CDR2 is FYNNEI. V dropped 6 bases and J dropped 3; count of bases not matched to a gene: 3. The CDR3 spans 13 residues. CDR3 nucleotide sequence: TGTGCCAGCAGATGGACAGGGCACACTGAAGCTTTCTTT. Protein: CASRWTGHTEAFF. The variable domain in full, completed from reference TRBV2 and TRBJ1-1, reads EPEVTQTPSHQVTQMGQEVILRCVPISNHLYFYWYRQILGQKVEFLVSFYNNEISEKSEIFDDQFSVERPDGSNFTLKIRSTKLEDSAMYFCASRWTGHTEAFFGQGTRLTVV.

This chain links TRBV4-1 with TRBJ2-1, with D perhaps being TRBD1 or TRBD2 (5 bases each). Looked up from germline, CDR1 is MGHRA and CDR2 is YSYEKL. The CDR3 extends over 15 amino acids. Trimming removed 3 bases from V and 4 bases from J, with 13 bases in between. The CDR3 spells CASSQGDGLYNEQFF. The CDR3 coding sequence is TGCGCCAGCAGCCAGGGGGACGGGTTATACAATGAGCAGTTCTTC.

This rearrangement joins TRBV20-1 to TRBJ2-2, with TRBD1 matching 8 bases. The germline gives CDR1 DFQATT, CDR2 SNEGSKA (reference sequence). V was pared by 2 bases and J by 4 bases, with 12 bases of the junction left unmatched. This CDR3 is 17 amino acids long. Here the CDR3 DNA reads TGCAGTGCTAGACCAGGGGGGCAGGGGGCTTTCACCGGGGAGCTGTTTTTT. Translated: CSARPGGQGAFTGELFF.

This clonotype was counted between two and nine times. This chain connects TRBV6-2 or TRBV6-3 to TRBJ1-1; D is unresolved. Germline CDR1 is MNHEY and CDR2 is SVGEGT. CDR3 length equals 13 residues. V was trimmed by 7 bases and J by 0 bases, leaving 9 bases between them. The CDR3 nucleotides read TGTGCCAGCATTGAGGGCTTGAACACTGAAGCTTTCTTT. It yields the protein CASIEGLNTEAFF.

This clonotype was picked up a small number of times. The CDR3, as DNA: TGCGCCAGCAGCCCGTCACTAGTAGAGAATGAGCAGTTCTTC. Amino acid sequence: CASSPSLVENEQFF. This chain connects TRBV4-1 to TRBJ2-1; TRBD2 is a possible D gene (5 bases). This CDR3 is 14 amino acids long. Germline values: CDR1 MGHRA, CDR2 YSYEKL. Trimming pared 4 bases from V and 7 bases from J, leaving 14 bases between.

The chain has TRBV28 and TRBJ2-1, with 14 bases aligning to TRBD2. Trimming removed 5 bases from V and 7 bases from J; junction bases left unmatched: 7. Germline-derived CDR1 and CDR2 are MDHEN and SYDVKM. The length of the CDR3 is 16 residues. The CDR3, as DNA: TGTGCCAGCAGTCCCTGGACTAGCGGGAGGATAAATGAGCAGTTCTTC. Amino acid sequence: CASSPWTSGRINEQFF.

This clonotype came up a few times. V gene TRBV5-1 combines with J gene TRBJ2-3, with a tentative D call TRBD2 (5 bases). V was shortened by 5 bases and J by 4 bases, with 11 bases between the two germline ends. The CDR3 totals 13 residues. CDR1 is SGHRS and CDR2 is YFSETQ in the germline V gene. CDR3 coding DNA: TGCGCCAGCAGTTGGGTGGAGGCAGATACGCAGTATTTT. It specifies CASSWVEADTQYF.

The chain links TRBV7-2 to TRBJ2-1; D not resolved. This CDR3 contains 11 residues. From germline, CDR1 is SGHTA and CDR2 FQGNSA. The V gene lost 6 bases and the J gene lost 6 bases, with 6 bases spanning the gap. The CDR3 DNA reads TGTGCCAGCAGGAAAACCAATGAGCAGTTCTTC. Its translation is CASRKTNEQFF.

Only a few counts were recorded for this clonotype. CDR3 sequence: CSVESRQGPDGNTIYF. CDR3 bases: TGCAGCGTTGAGTCCCGACAGGGTCCCGATGGAAACACCATATATTTT. The chain is built from TRBV29-1 and TRBJ1-3; TRBD1 aligns across 7 bases. The CDR3 sequence is 16 residues long. In germline, CDR1 is SQVTM, CDR2 ANQGSEA. V lost 3 bases, J lost 3 bases, and 11 bases stayed unmatched.

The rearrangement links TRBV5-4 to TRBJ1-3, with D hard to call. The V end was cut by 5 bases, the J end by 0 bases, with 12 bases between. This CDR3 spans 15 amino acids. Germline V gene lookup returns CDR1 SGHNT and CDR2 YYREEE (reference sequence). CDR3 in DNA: TGTGCCAGCAGTAGGACCCTGAGCTCTGGAAACACCATATATTTT. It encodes CASSRTLSSGNTIYF.

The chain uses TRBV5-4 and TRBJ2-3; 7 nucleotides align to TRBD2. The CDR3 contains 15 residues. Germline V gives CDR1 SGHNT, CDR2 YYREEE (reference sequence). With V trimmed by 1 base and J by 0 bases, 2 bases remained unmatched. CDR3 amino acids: CASSLTSVSTDTQYF. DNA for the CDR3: TGTGCCAGCAGCTTGACTAGCGTTAGCACAGATACGCAGTATTTT.

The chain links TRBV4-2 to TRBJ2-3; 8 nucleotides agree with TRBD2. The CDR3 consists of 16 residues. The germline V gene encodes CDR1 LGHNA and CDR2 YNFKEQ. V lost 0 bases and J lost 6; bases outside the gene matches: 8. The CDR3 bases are TGTGCCAGCAGCCAAGATCAGGCGGGAGGTTTGGATACGCAGTATTTT. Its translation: CASSQDQAGGLDTQYF.